This T cell receptor beta chain originates from a study of blood T cell repertoires in COVID-19 (dated by TCRdb to 2019 to 2021). About the study as a whole: The collaborator samples originated in the United States, Italy and Spain and spanned the acute and convalescent phases of COVID-19. The material from the prospective study consisted of cDNA or gDNA derived from T cells, B-cell-depleted T cells, or PBMCs. Deeply sampled blood TCRbeta repertoires from subjects exposed to, actively infected with, or recovered from COVID-19 were included in the dataset. The repertoires were released in a freely available public database intended as a resource for research on the immune response to SARS-CoV-2. Samples were obtained from the ongoing ImmuneRACE study (first 160 participants) and from 1,254 subjects provided by 6 global collaborators. Sample metadata almost always included a de-identified subject ID, COVID-19 status, age in years and sex. Where available, HLA class I and class II types were obtained from metadata supplied by the sample provider rather than from assay-based typing.

CDR1 and CDR2 are drawn from the germline V gene: SGHVS, FNYEAQ. The CDR3 runs 18 residues from the cysteine to the phenylalanine. This entry keeps only the CDR3 DNA: 54 bases, framed from base 1. At the junction V is shortened by 2 bases and J by 1 base, with 20 bases in between. Participants in the prospective study were aged 18 to 89 years, lived in some 24 United States geographic areas, and enrolled through a virtual design. Cohort assignment in the prospective study relied on participant-reported clinical history from a screening survey and a study questionnaire. Each participant in the prospective study had whole blood, serum and a nasopharyngeal or oropharyngeal swab collected by mobile phlebotomists. Additional blood draws and questionnaires over an approximately 2-month period could optionally be provided by prospective study participants. Before DNA extraction, blood samples from the prospective study were shipped at room temperature or frozen.

General study outcomes and caveats: The quantity of clinical and demographic metadata differed by source and by participant and was supplied without curation.

TCRbeta CDR3 regions were amplified from genomic DNA using the immunoSEQ Assay, a bias-controlled multiplex PCR. Per the source publication's procedure: Nucleated cell counts per sample were estimated from amplification of reference gene primers within the assay. To quantify the absolute abundance of each unique TCRbeta CDR3 rearrangement, sequence reads were collapsed and filtered. Productive Simpson clonality was computed per sample as the square root of Simpson's diversity index over productive rearrangements. TCRdb mirrors the immuneACCESS table, restricted to in-frame sequences. Some clones are absent from its copies; in checked studies, under half trace to an unresolved V gene, and the reason for the others is unknown. V, J and clone size derive from that table, while D and trimming were established from the DNA sequence. For this sample the table gives some 190,000 clones, of which roughly nine tenths were detected only once. Of the sample, 2% to 2.5% falls within the top ten clones.

A remark on this clone: The antigen this receptor binds is unknown. No much larger clone exists at a distance of one base, and base qualities are not known.

The chain joins TRBV7-6 to TRBJ1-1; a confident D gene designation cannot be given. The receptor was derived from a woman aged 40 to 50 with acute COVID-19. Sequenced: PBMCs or T cells enriched from blood (not recorded which). Read as DNA, the sequence is TGTGCCAGCAGCTTAAGAGGAGACTCCCCTTCTGGGAACACTGAAGCTTTCTTT. This yields the protein CASSLRGDSPSGNTEAFF.